The sample holds many counts of the clone carrying this T cell receptor (beta chain). The antigen is undetermined. Per germline, CDR1 SGDLS and CDR2 YYNGEE. The CDR3 spans 12 residues. With 4 bases removed from V and 2 bases from J, the gap between germline ends came to 5 bases. The data stem from a study of T-cell memory formation after mild COVID-19. Study-level information: Largely donor-specific sequence clusters came from two donors. General observations from the study: Contracting CD4+ clones lay largely in CM and EM, with CD8+ ones residing in EMRA. Clones contracting over day 15 to 85 were CD4/CD8 balanced, with later expanders leaning CD4+.

TCRdb itself ran the 5' RACE reads through MiXCR, one entry per CDR3 protein. The data contain more than 450,000 distinct CDR3 sequences, approximately 18% of them singletons. The chain couples TRBV9 to TRBJ2-3; D gene uncertain. The clonotype originates from an adult woman who had mild COVID-19 (a few samples of this study predate the infection). Cell type and time point are not known. Sequenced material: PBMCs or a T cell subset sorted from them (not recorded which). The CDR3 region is CASSPTTDTQYF. The DNA for the CDR3 is TGTGCCAGCAGCCCAACCACAGATACGCAGTATTTT.